The text below deals with one T cell receptor beta chain. What it recognizes is unknown. The data were obtained in a study of OX40 agonist ivuxolimab in advanced cancers. Study-wide results and caveats: In the 0.1 to 3.0 mg/kg range, CD4+ and CD8+ blood T cells had expanded clonally by week 6.

Autoimmune disease history or systemic immunosuppression excluded patients. Trimming took 1 base from V and 6 from J, leaving 10 bases between them. The CDR3 runs to 14 residues. The germline gives CDR1 SGHKS, CDR2 YYEKEE (reference sequence). Generated by immunoSEQ multiplex PCR, the TCRdb table keeps only in-frame clones and is missing some. The sample includes about 54,000 clones, 85% to 90% of them seen just once. The specimen comprised CD4+ or CD8+ T cells sorted from blood, sampled in a trial of the OX40 agonist ivuxolimab. This clonotype was sampled from an adult with an advanced solid tumor such as melanoma, head and neck, liver or kidney cancer. This chain links TRBV5-5 with TRBJ1-4; D gene unclear. The CDR3 DNA reads TGTGCCAGCAGCTTGAAGGGAGGTGATGAAAAACTGTTTTTT. Encoded protein: CASSLKGGDEKLFF.